This T cell receptor (beta chain) was captured by sequencing in a study of CD8+ T cells in alopecia areata. The CDR3 covers 14 residues. CDR1 is MGHDK, CDR2 SYGVNS, per germline. V dropped 3 bases and J dropped 3 bases, with 9 bases sitting between them. The sequencing template was cDNA reverse transcribed from extracted RNA. The protocol was immunoSEQ multiplex PCR, while the TCRdb copy is restricted to in-frame clones and leaves out a portion. The sample includes 110,000 or so clones, 58% of them seen just once. Note on this clone: Its antigen remains unidentified.

Overall study findings and caveats: In scalp, tofacitinib significantly decreased clonality and expanded CD8+ clones among the top 100.

As to treatment: oral pan-JAK inhibitor, 5-10 mg twice daily. The rearrangement joins TRBV25-1 to TRBJ2-1, with D maybe TRBD2 (6 bases). The sample was CD8+ T cells sorted from blood, taken at week 4, from a patient treated with tofacitinib. The clonotype was recovered from a human donor with alopecia areata. CDR3 bases: TGTGCCAGCAGTGAGGGGGGAATCTACAATGAGCAGTTCTTC. Translating it yields CASSEGGIYNEQFF.